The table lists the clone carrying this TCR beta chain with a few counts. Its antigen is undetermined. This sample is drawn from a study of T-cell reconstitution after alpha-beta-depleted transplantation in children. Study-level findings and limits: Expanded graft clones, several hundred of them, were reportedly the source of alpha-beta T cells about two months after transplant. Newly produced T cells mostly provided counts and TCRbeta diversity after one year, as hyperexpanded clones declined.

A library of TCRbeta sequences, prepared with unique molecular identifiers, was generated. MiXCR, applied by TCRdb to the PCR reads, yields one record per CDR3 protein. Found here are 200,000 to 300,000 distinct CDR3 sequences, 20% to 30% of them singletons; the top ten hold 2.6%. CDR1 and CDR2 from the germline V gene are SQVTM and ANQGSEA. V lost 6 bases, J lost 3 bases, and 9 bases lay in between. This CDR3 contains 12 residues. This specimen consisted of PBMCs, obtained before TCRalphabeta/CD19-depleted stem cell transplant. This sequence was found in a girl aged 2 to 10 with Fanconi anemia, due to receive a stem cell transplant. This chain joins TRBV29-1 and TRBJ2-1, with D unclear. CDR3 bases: TGCAGCGTCGACAAGAGCTACAATGAGCAGTTCTTC. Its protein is CSVDKSYNEQFF.